These T cell receptor beta chains were read from a single sample in a study of T cell responses to AZD1222 COVID-19 vaccine. Generated by immunoSEQ multiplex PCR, the TCRdb table keeps only in-frame clones and is missing some. The sample includes 100,000 to 110,000 clones, approximately 91% seen only once; the top ten take approximately 1.7%. Source: peripheral blood, taken on day 0 of AZD1222 vaccination. These receptors originate from an adult in good health. CDR3s include the opening cysteine and the closing phenylalanine or tryptophan. D genes are given only for firm matches.

J gene	CDR3 length	V gene	D gene	CDR3 DNA	CDR3 protein
TRBJ2-7	14	TRBV7-3	-	TGTGCCAGCAGCTTAACCCAGGGGACCAACGAGCAGTACTTC	CASSLTQGTNEQYF
TRBJ2-1	18	TRBV7-2	TRBD2	TGTGCCAGCAGCTTATCCCTGCGCGGGAGGGCCCTCGGGAATGAGCAGTTCTTC	CASSLSLRGRALGNEQFF
TRBJ2-2	14	TRBV2	TRBD1	TGTGCCAGCAGGGGACAGGGAGTGGCCGGGGAGCTGTTTTTT	CASRGQGVAGELFF
TRBJ2-7	15	TRBV4-1	TRBD2	TGCGCCAGCAGCCAGAATAGCGGGAGTCGAAGCGAGCAGTACTTC	CASSQNSGSRSEQYF
TRBJ2-7	11	TRBV30	-	TGTGCCTGGGCCCGGGCTAGGCGGCAGTACTTC	CAWARARRQYF
TRBJ1-2	15	TRBV27	-	TGTGCCAGCAGTTTCTCTACCCAGGGCAACTATGGCTACACCTTC	CASSFSTQGNYGYTF
TRBJ2-3	14	TRBV20-1	TRBD2	TGCAGTGCTAGTGGTAGCGGGAGGACAGATACGCAGTATTTT	CSASGSGRTDTQYF
TRBJ1-4	13	TRBV28	-	TGTGCCAGCAGTCTGTGGGGAAATGAAAAACTGTTTTTT	CASSLWGNEKLFF
TRBJ2-3	16	TRBV3-1/TRBV3-2	TRBD2	TGTGCCAGCAGCTACAATAGCGGGACACGCACAGATACGCAGTATTTT	CASSYNSGTRTDTQYF
TRBJ2-5	14	TRBV9	-	TGTGCCAGCAGCGTAGGGCAGGGGGGAGAGACCCAGTACTTC	CASSVGQGGETQYF
TRBJ1-4	15	TRBV5-8	TRBD1	TGTGCCAGCAGCCTGTGGACAGGGCCAAATGAAAAACTGTTTTTT	CASSLWTGPNEKLFF
TRBJ2-7	14	TRBV28	TRBD1	TGTGCCAGCCTACAGACAGGGCCTCCATACGAGCAGTACTTC	CASLQTGPPYEQYF